Following are 19 T cell receptor beta chains from one sample sequenced in a study of graft-versus-host responses after intestinal transplantation. TCRdb's table, derived via immunoSEQ multiplex PCR, lists solely in-frame clones and lacks some. Here the sample spans tens of thousands of clones, around 93% being singletons. The source material was PBMCs, sampled 98 days after intestinal transplantation. All receptors come from a human patient who received an intestinal transplant, so some T cells may come from the graft donor.

The CDR3 reads CASSLRTEDGYTF. CDR3 in DNA: TGTGCCAGCTCACTCCGGACAGAAGATGGCTACACCTTC. The chain employs TRBV18 and TRBJ1-2; D possibly corresponds to TRBD1 (6 bases). The V and J ends lost 4 bases and 6 bases respectively, with 12 bases between them. Germline loops: CDR1 KGHSH, CDR2 LQKENI. The CDR3 is 13 residues long.

J is TRBJ2-1 and V is TRBV5-1; D remains ambiguous. Germline V CDR1 and CDR2: SGHRS, YFSETQ. Trimming shortened V by 0 bases and J by 3 bases, and 10 bases separated the two germline ends. The CDR3 covers 15 residues. The CDR3 sequence is CASSLDTSVYNEQFF. Written as DNA, the CDR3 is TGCGCCAGCAGCTTGGACACAAGCGTCTACAATGAGCAGTTCTTC.

This rearrangement joins TRBV7-2 to TRBJ2-2; 9 positions match TRBD2. Germline CDR1 SGHTA, CDR2 FQGNSA. Trimming took 5 bases from V and 6 from J; bases not matched to a gene: 4. There are 14 residues in the CDR3. CDR3 sequence reads: CASSHSGGAGELFF. The CDR3 coding sequence is TGTGCCAGCAGCCATAGCGGGGGAGCCGGGGAGCTGTTTTTT.

This rearrangement joins TRBV6-1 to TRBJ2-7; D possibly matches TRBD1 or TRBD2 (5 bases each). V dropped 2 bases and J dropped 2 bases, with 16 bases sitting between them. Germline V CDR1 and CDR2: MNHNS, SASEGT. The CDR3 contains 16 residues. The DNA for the CDR3 is TGTGCCAGCAGTGAATCCCCGGGACCGTGGGCCTACGAGCAGTACTTC. It yields the protein CASSESPGPWAYEQYF.

The V and J genes are TRBV5-1 and TRBJ2-1, with a possible D match to TRBD1 (6 bases). This CDR3 contains 14 residues. The V gene's germline CDR1 is SGHRS and CDR2 YFSETQ. V was shortened by 2 bases and J by 6 bases, with 12 bases between the two germline ends. The CDR3 DNA reads TGCGCCAGCAGCTTATTGGACAGATCCAATGAGCAGTTCTTC. This encodes CASSLLDRSNEQFF.

The V and J genes are TRBV4-1 and TRBJ1-6; D remains unclear. The ends were cut back, 2 bases at V and 8 bases at J, with 13 bases in the middle. Germline V CDR1 and CDR2: MGHRA, YSYEKL. The CDR3 spans 15 residues. The CDR3 spells CASSQIGLRDSPLHF. CDR3 DNA: TGCGCCAGCAGCCAAATCGGGCTCCGGGATTCACCCCTCCACTTT.

The CDR3 DNA is TGTGCCAGCTCACCAGGGGCCCTAAGCGGGCCCACCGATACGCAGTATTTT. Translation: CASSPGALSGPTDTQYF. The chain carries TRBV18 and TRBJ2-3; the D gene is possibly TRBD2 (6 bases). The CDR3 runs to 17 residues. CDR1 and CDR2 (germline): KGHSH, LQKENI. V was trimmed by 2 bases and J by 6 bases, leaving 21 bases between them. The variable domain in full, completed from reference TRBV18 and TRBJ2-3, reads NAGVMQNPRHLVRRRGQEARLRCSPMKGHSHVYWYRQLPEEGLKFMVYLQKENIIDESGMPKERFSAEFPKEGPSILRIQQVVRGDSAAYFCASSPGALSGPTDTQYFGPGTRLTVL.

The chain joins TRBV6-5 to TRBJ2-5, with 8 bases that match TRBD2. CDR1 is MNHEY, CDR2 SVGAGI, per germline. Germline trimming cut 2 bases from V and 5 bases from J; bases unmatched to any gene: 7. This CDR3 has 15 amino acids. The CDR3 loop is CASSYRPGGAETQYF. The CDR3 DNA sequence: TGTGCCAGCAGTTACCGCCCGGGGGGGGCGGAGACCCAGTACTTC.

This rearrangement joins TRBV11-2 to TRBJ1-4; a weak D match, TRBD1 (6 bases). Deletions cut 5 bases from V and 7 bases from J, with 11 bases between. Per germline, CDR1 SGHAT and CDR2 FQNNGV. The CDR3 is 13 residues long. The chain's CDR3 is CASSLGQIEKLFF. The CDR3, as DNA: TGTGCCAGCAGCCTCGGACAGATTGAAAAACTGTTTTTT.

The chain links TRBV4-1 to TRBJ2-3; maybe TRBD2 (10 bases). V lost 4 bases to trimming and J lost 2 bases, with 25 bases between them. The germline V gene encodes CDR1 MGHRA and CDR2 YSYEKL. CDR3 size: 19 residues. The CDR3 loop reads CASSPRTGVLAGITDTQYF. For the CDR3, the DNA is TGCGCCAGCAGCCCGCGGACAGGGGTACTAGCGGGGATCACAGATACGCAGTATTTT.

Here the CDR3 reads CASSFGGLTEAFF. The CDR3 DNA follows: TGTGCCAGCAGTTTCGGGGGGCTGACTGAAGCTTTCTTT. The genes are TRBV27 and TRBJ1-1; a possible D gene is TRBD1 (6 bases). The CDR3 covers 13 residues. The germline gives CDR1 MNHEY, CDR2 SMNVEV (reference sequence). V lost 3 bases, J lost 5 bases, and 10 bases lay in between.

The chain carries TRBV4-1 and TRBJ2-7, with 7 bases that match TRBD1. CDR3 length: 14 amino acids. V shed 3 bases, J shed 5 bases, and the junction held 7 bases outside the gene matches. Germline CDR1 reads MGHRA; CDR2 reads YSYEKL. CDR3: CASSHEQGSNEQYF. The CDR3 DNA reads TGCGCCAGCAGCCACGAACAGGGGTCCAACGAGCAGTACTTC.

The chain joins TRBV5-1 to TRBJ2-2; 9 nucleotides agree with TRBD1. V lost 2 bases and J lost 5; bases outside the gene matches: 1. Germline lookup yields CDR1 SGHRS and CDR2 YFSETQ. The CDR3 is 14 residues long. The chain's CDR3 is CASSLDRGTGELFF. The CDR3 DNA follows: TGCGCCAGCAGCTTAGACAGGGGGACCGGGGAGCTGTTTTTT. Using reference TRBV5-1 and TRBJ2-2 for the parts outside the CDR3, the full variable domain is KAGVTQTPRYLIKTRGQQVTLSCSPISGHRSVSWYQQTPGQGLQFLFEYFSETQRNKGNFPGRFSGRQFSNSRSEMNVSTLELGDSALYLCASSLDRGTGELFFGEGSRLTVL.

V is TRBV6-5 and J is TRBJ1-1, with D unresolved. Germline CDR1 MNHEY, CDR2 SVGAGI. Trimming removed 6 bases from V and 2 bases from J, with 7 bases in between. This CDR3 spans 12 amino acids. Here the CDR3 reads CASRVSNTEAFF. For the CDR3, the DNA is TGTGCCAGCAGAGTTTCTAACACTGAAGCTTTCTTT.

The V call is TRBV4-1, the J call TRBJ1-5; D perhaps matches TRBD1 (6 bases). Germline lookup yields CDR1 MGHRA and CDR2 YSYEKL. There are 18 residues in the CDR3. V lost 0 bases and J lost 0, with 15 bases in between. CDR3: CASSQDPPGHASNQPQHF. The CDR3 DNA reads as TGCGCCAGCAGCCAAGATCCTCCGGGACACGCTAGCAATCAGCCCCAGCATTTT.

The V gene is TRBV11-2, the J gene TRBJ1-3, with 9 bases aligning to TRBD1. J was trimmed by 2 bases and V by 4 bases; bases with no gene match: 15. Germline loops: CDR1 SGHAT, CDR2 FQNNGV. CDR3 size: 19 residues. In DNA form, the CDR3 reads TGTGCCAGCAGCTCCATCCGGGACAGGGTTTCGAAGCCTGGAAACACCATATATTTT. Protein: CASSSIRDRVSKPGNTIYF.

The V gene is TRBV11-3, the J gene TRBJ2-2; perhaps TRBD2 as D (5 bases). The CDR3 has 14 residues. CDR1 is SGHNT, CDR2 YENEEA, per germline. The V gene lost 5 bases and the J gene lost 4 bases, with 11 bases spanning the gap. The DNA of the CDR3 is TGTGCCAGCAGCCCCAGAGGAGGCACCGGGGAGCTGTTTTTT. Its protein product is CASSPRGGTGELFF.

The genes are TRBV7-9 and TRBJ1-1; D is undetermined. This CDR3 is built from 13 residues. The germline V gene encodes CDR1 SEHNR and CDR2 FQNEAQ (reference sequence). Trimming cost V 6 bases and J 1 base, with 9 bases left between them. The CDR3 reads CASSLTPNTEAFF. The CDR3 DNA is TGTGCCAGCAGTCTAACACCGAACACTGAAGCTTTCTTT. Complete variable domain (other parts from reference TRBV7-9 and TRBJ1-1): DTGVSQNPRHKITKRGQNVTFRCDPISEHNRLYWYRQTLGQGPEFLTYFQNEAQLEKSRLLSDRFSAERPKGSFSTLEIQRTEQGDSAMYLCASSLTPNTEAFFGQGTRLTVV.

This clone was found a few times. V gene TRBV6-1 combines with J gene TRBJ2-6; D remains ambiguous. CDR1 and CDR2 from the germline V gene are MNHNS and SASEGT. Trimming shortened V by 6 bases and J by 0 bases, and 6 bases separated the two germline ends. The CDR3 is 14 amino acids. The CDR3 DNA reads as TGTGCCAGCAGGGCGCTCTCTGGGGCCAACGTCCTGACTTTC. Translated, it gives CASRALSGANVLTF.